Following are 18 T cell receptor beta chains from one sample sequenced in a study of blood T cell repertoires in COVID-19. TCRdb keeps only in-frame clones here, not all; method: immunoSEQ multiplex PCR. The profile shows some 160,000 clones, about 87% of them singletons. Sequenced input: peripheral blood. These receptors were taken from a woman aged 70-85 years with COVID-19, enrolled during active disease.

The chain carries TRBV18 and TRBJ1-3; perhaps TRBD1 as D (6 bases). Germline V CDR1 and CDR2: KGHSH, LQKENI. Deletions cut 3 bases from V and 3 bases from J, with 12 bases between. This CDR3 contains 15 residues. In DNA form, the CDR3 reads TGTGCCAGCTCACCGAGCAGGGGCTTTGGAAACACCATATATTTT. Translating gives CASSPSRGFGNTIYF.

This clone was counted a single time. This CDR3 is also generated by other DNA sequences in the sample. Written as DNA, the CDR3 is TGTGCCAGCAGCGCAACAGGGGGCAACTATGGCTACACCTTC. It is translated as CASSATGGNYGYTF. The rearrangement uses TRBV9 and TRBJ1-2, with 9 positions matching TRBD1. V shed 3 bases, J shed 2 bases, and the junction held 2 bases outside the gene matches. CDR1 SGDLS and CDR2 YYNGEE come from the germline V gene. This CDR3 contains 14 residues.

The gene calls are TRBV6-1 and TRBJ2-3; D is ambiguous. CDR1 is MNHNS, CDR2 SASEGT, per germline. V lost 3 bases and J lost 3, with 10 bases in between. CDR3 size: 14 residues. CDR3 region: CASSEAEKTDTQYF. CDR3 nucleotides: TGTGCCAGCAGTGAGGCGGAGAAGACAGATACGCAGTATTTT.

The V and J genes are TRBV28 and TRBJ1-6; unclear D gene. V was shortened by 5 bases and J by 5 bases, with 10 bases between the two germline ends. Per the germline V gene, CDR1 is MDHEN and CDR2 is SYDVKM. The CDR3 runs 14 residues. Here the CDR3 reads CASSIFPNNSPLHF. The CDR3 nucleotides are TGTGCCAGCAGTATATTCCCCAATAATTCACCCCTCCACTTT.

This rearrangement joins TRBV18 to TRBJ1-2; possible D gene TRBD1, 5 bases. V was pared by 3 bases and J by 8 bases, with 16 bases between. The CDR3 sequence is 14 residues long. Germline V gene sequence: CDR1 KGHSH, CDR2 LQKENI. CDR3 in DNA: TGTGCCAGCTCACCCGGTGGGGCTCGTCAAGGCTACACCTTC. Translating gives CASSPGGARQGYTF.

The J gene is TRBJ1-6, the V gene TRBV30; D might be TRBD1 (6 bases). Germline-derived CDR1 and CDR2 are GTSNPN and SVGIG (reference sequence). The CDR3 sequence is 13 residues long. V lost 7 bases to trimming and J lost 3 bases, with 10 bases between them. CDR3 sequence: CAYSDSYNSPLHF. The CDR3 DNA follows: TGTGCCTATTCGGACAGCTATAATTCACCCCTCCACTTT.

The chain's CDR3 is CASSTRPTVYGYTF. The CDR3 nucleotides read TGTGCCAGCAGTACCCGACCGACAGTCTATGGCTACACCTTC. The chain links TRBV28 to TRBJ1-2, with a weak D call TRBD1 (5 bases). Trimming removed 5 bases at V and 4 bases at J, with 14 bases between. The CDR3 loop spans 14 amino acids. CDR1 is MDHEN, CDR2 SYDVKM, per germline.

The genes are TRBV4-1 and TRBJ2-7; weak D call: TRBD1 (5 bases). V lost 7 bases and J 1 base, leaving 17 bases between the germline ends. From germline, CDR1 is MGHRA and CDR2 YSYEKL. This CDR3 region has 15 residues. The CDR3 DNA reads TGCGCCAGCACGACTCACGTGGGGCCTTCCTACGAGCAGTACTTC. Protein: CASTTHVGPSYEQYF.

V gene TRBV4-2 combines with J gene TRBJ2-5, with a tentative D call TRBD2 (5 bases). Germline-derived CDR1 and CDR2 are LGHNA and YNFKEQ. The CDR3 loop spans 13 amino acids. V lost 4 bases and J lost 7, with 13 bases in between. Here the CDR3 reads CASSPGEKGTQYF. The CDR3 nucleotides read TGTGCCAGCAGCCCCGGGGAAAAGGGGACCCAGTACTTC.

The V gene is TRBV11-1, the J gene TRBJ2-1; the match to TRBD1 covers 7 bases. V was pared by 5 bases and J by 4 bases, with 2 bases of the junction left unmatched. This CDR3 region has 13 residues. Germline CDR1 is SGHAT and CDR2 is FQDESV (reference sequence). The CDR3 here is CASSVGQYNEQFF. CDR3 DNA sequence: TGTGCCAGCAGCGTGGGACAGTACAATGAGCAGTTCTTC.

This clone has just a few counts. The chain employs TRBV19 and TRBJ1-5; 7 nucleotides match TRBD1. Germline trimming cut 7 bases from V and 7 bases from J; bases unmatched to any gene: 13. Germline V lookup: CDR1 LNHDA, CDR2 SQIVND (reference sequence). The CDR3 contains 15 residues. DNA for the CDR3: TGTGCCAGTACCCCCACGGGACAGTGGGGGCAGCCCCAGCATTTT. It specifies CASTPTGQWGQPQHF.

The genes are TRBV3-1 (or the pseudogene TRBV3-2) and TRBJ1-2; 7 nucleotides agree with TRBD1. Germline loops: CDR1 LGHDT, CDR2 YNNKEL (reference sequence). V was pared by 3 bases and J by 0 bases, with 4 bases of the junction left unmatched. CDR3 length: 15 amino acids. CDR3 DNA: TGTGCCAGCAGCCATAGACAGGGTACTAACTATGGCTACACCTTC. This sequence encodes CASSHRQGTNYGYTF.

V gene TRBV15 combines with J gene TRBJ1-5, with a tentative D call TRBD1 (6 bases). The CDR3 consists of 17 residues. V dropped 0 bases and J dropped 0 bases, with 12 bases sitting between them. Germline values: CDR1 LNHNV, CDR2 YYDKDF (reference sequence). CDR3 coding DNA: TGTGCCACCAGCAGAGATCATGGGGGGGCTAGCAATCAGCCCCAGCATTTT. It specifies CATSRDHGGASNQPQHF. Based on the CDR3 plus reference TRBV15 and TRBJ1-5, the full variable domain is DAMVIQNPRYQVTQFGKPVTLSCSQTLNHNVMYWYQQKSSQAPKLLFHYYDKDFNNEADTPDNFQSRRPNTSFCFLDIRSPGLGDTAMYLCATSRDHGGASNQPQHFGDGTRLSIL.

The chain is built from TRBV5-4 and TRBJ1-2, with unresolved D. This CDR3 spans 14 amino acids. The V gene's germline CDR1 is SGHNT and CDR2 YYREEE (reference sequence). V was shortened by 2 bases and J by 0 bases, with 8 bases between the two germline ends. The CDR3 sequence: CASSLWASNYGYTF. CDR3 DNA: TGTGCCAGCAGCTTATGGGCATCTAACTATGGCTACACCTTC.

This clone occurred many times. The chain combines TRBV11-3 with TRBJ2-1; 8 bases match TRBD1. The ends lost 5 bases at V and 8 bases at J; junction bases unmatched: 11. CDR1 SGHNT and CDR2 YENEEA come from the germline V gene. This CDR3 comprises 15 residues. In DNA form, the CDR3 reads TGTGCCAGCAGCCTCGGACAGGGTGGTAAGCATGAGCAGTTCTTC. Amino acids: CASSLGQGGKHEQFF.

The chain couples TRBV7-8 to TRBJ2-7, with D possibly matching TRBD1 (5 bases). CDR3 length: 16 amino acids. V shed 7 bases and J shed 0 bases, with 19 bases lying between them. The germline CDR1 and CDR2 sequences are SGHVS and FQNEAQ. The CDR3 nucleotides are TGTGCCAGCACCCCGTGGGCTAAAAGGGGCTCCTACGAGCAGTACTTC. It codes for CASTPWAKRGSYEQYF.

This clone was seen only a few times. The chain couples TRBV28 to TRBJ1-2; D is possibly TRBD1 (6 bases). Germline V gene data show CDR1 as MDHEN and CDR2 as SYDVKM. V was shortened by 5 bases and J by 2 bases, with 12 bases between the two germline ends. This CDR3 is 14 amino acids long. The CDR3 protein is CASSPTGHNYGYTF. The CDR3 DNA reads TGTGCCAGCAGTCCGACGGGACACAACTATGGCTACACCTTC.

The rearrangement uses TRBV29-1 and TRBJ1-3, with a possible D match to TRBD1 (5 bases). The germline V gene encodes CDR1 SQVTM and CDR2 ANQGSEA. The V and J ends lost 3 bases and 2 bases respectively, with 11 bases between them. This CDR3 region has 14 residues. In DNA, the CDR3 is TGCAGCGTTGACCAGGGTTTGGCTGGAAACACCATATATTTT. It encodes CSVDQGLAGNTIYF.